Listed below are T cell receptor beta chains from one sample, sequenced in a study of cytomegalovirus exposure and HLA in healthy donors. Some clones are missing from TCRdb's copy, which holds only in-frame ones; the method was immunoSEQ multiplex PCR. There are tens of thousands of clones in the sample; about four fifths occur only once, and about 12% lies in the top ten. Sequenced input: PBMCs. The source is a young woman in good health and CMV-seropositive. Each CDR3 is given with its conserved first and last residue. The D gene is left open where the match is weak. Only part of the rows carry a size: once, few, many, or a class if the clone is expanded.

v_gene: TRBV6-4; j_gene: TRBJ2-7; abundance: once; d_gene: TRBD1; CDR3nt: TGTGCCAGCAGTGAGAGTTCCGGGACAGCCCCCTACGAGCAGTACTTC; CDR3aa: CASSESSGTAPYEQYF
v_gene: TRBV18; j_gene: TRBJ1-5; abundance: -; d_gene: -; CDR3nt: TGTGCCAGCTCACCACCGGTTCGGAGCCGGGTCGGCAATCAGCCCCAGCATTTT; CDR3aa: CASSPPVRSRVGNQPQHF
v_gene: TRBV27; j_gene: TRBJ1-6; abundance: once; d_gene: -; CDR3nt: TGTGCCAGCACCGACCGGGGGGCAGGGAATTCACCCCTCCACTTT; CDR3aa: CASTDRGAGNSPLHF
v_gene: TRBV15; j_gene: TRBJ1-2; abundance: -; d_gene: TRBD1; CDR3nt: TGTGCCACCAGCAGCCTCTGGACAGGACGCTATGGCTACACCTTC; CDR3aa: CATSSLWTGRYGYTF
v_gene: TRBV27; j_gene: TRBJ2-3; abundance: -; d_gene: TRBD2; CDR3nt: TGTGCCAGCAGTCAGTCACTAGCGGGGGCGTCAGATACGCAGTATTTT; CDR3aa: CASSQSLAGASDTQYF
v_gene: TRBV28; j_gene: TRBJ1-1; abundance: -; d_gene: -; CDR3nt: TGTGCCAGCAGTCAAGAGACCACAGGGCTGGCTTTCTTT; CDR3aa: CASSQETTGLAFF
v_gene: TRBV19; j_gene: TRBJ2-5; abundance: -; d_gene: TRBD2; CDR3nt: TGTGCCAGTAGTCCCATACTAGCGGAGACCCAGTACTTC; CDR3aa: CASSPILAETQYF
v_gene: TRBV5-1; j_gene: TRBJ1-2; abundance: -; d_gene: -; CDR3nt: TGCGCCAGCGCTTCCGAGGCCCTATATGGCTACACCTTC; CDR3aa: CASASEALYGYTF
v_gene: TRBV5-1; j_gene: TRBJ1-1; abundance: -; d_gene: TRBD1; CDR3nt: TGCGCCAGCAGTCATAAACAGGGGAAGGGCACTGAAGCTTTCTTT; CDR3aa: CASSHKQGKGTEAFF
v_gene: TRBV19; j_gene: TRBJ2-2; abundance: -; d_gene: TRBD2; CDR3nt: TGTGCCAGTAGTATCGGGAGGGGGTTGTATACCGGGGAGCTGTTTTTT; CDR3aa: CASSIGRGLYTGELFF
v_gene: TRBV9; j_gene: TRBJ1-1; abundance: -; d_gene: -; CDR3nt: TGTGCCAGCAGGCCCTGGACAGTAAACACTGAAGCTTTCTTT; CDR3aa: CASRPWTVNTEAFF
v_gene: TRBV5-4; j_gene: TRBJ2-1; abundance: -; d_gene: -; CDR3nt: TGTGCCAGCAGCTTAAAGTTTATAGGGCTAGCGATGTACAATGAGCAGTTCTTC; CDR3aa: CASSLKFIGLAMYNEQFF
v_gene: TRBV19; j_gene: TRBJ2-3; abundance: -; d_gene: -; CDR3nt: TGTGCCAGTAGTACCCAACAGGATCCAGATACGCAGTATTTT; CDR3aa: CASSTQQDPDTQYF
v_gene: TRBV6-5; j_gene: TRBJ1-5; abundance: -; d_gene: -; CDR3nt: TGTGCCAGCAGTTCGGACAGCGGCCTGAGATCAGCCCAGCATTTT; CDR3aa: CASSSDSGLRSAQHF
v_gene: TRBV10-3; j_gene: TRBJ2-1; abundance: -; d_gene: TRBD1; CDR3nt: TGTGCCATTCGACAGGGGGCTAACGATGAGCAGTTCTTC; CDR3aa: CAIRQGANDEQFF
v_gene: TRBV7-2; j_gene: TRBJ2-7; abundance: -; d_gene: -; CDR3nt: TGTGCCAGCAGCTCCACTAGGGAAGACTACGAGCAGTACTTC; CDR3aa: CASSSTREDYEQYF
v_gene: TRBV30; j_gene: TRBJ1-3; abundance: -; d_gene: -; CDR3nt: TGTGCCCTGGGCCTAGCCTCTGGAAACACCATATATTTT; CDR3aa: CALGLASGNTIYF
v_gene: TRBV10-3; j_gene: TRBJ2-3; abundance: -; d_gene: -; CDR3nt: TGTGCCATCAGTGCTAGCACAGATACGCAGTATTTT; CDR3aa: CAISASTDTQYF
v_gene: TRBV7-2; j_gene: TRBJ2-7; abundance: -; d_gene: TRBD1; CDR3nt: TGTGCCAGCAGCCAAAGACAGGGGACGACATCTAACGAGCAGTACTTC; CDR3aa: CASSQRQGTTSNEQYF
v_gene: TRBV7-2; j_gene: TRBJ2-7; abundance: once; d_gene: -; CDR3nt: TGTGCCAGCAGCATTCAGTCTAGCGAGTACTACGAGCAGTACTTC; CDR3aa: CASSIQSSEYYEQYF
v_gene: TRBV7-6; j_gene: TRBJ2-2; abundance: -; d_gene: -; CDR3nt: TGTGCCAGCAGCCCGTGGGTAGGGGCGGACACCGGGGAGCTGTTTTTT; CDR3aa: CASSPWVGADTGELFF
v_gene: TRBV19; j_gene: TRBJ2-3; abundance: -; d_gene: TRBD1; CDR3nt: TGTGCCAGTATTCCTCAGGGGGCTAGCACAGATACGCAGTATTTT; CDR3aa: CASIPQGASTDTQYF
v_gene: TRBV4-3; j_gene: TRBJ2-1; abundance: -; d_gene: TRBD2; CDR3nt: TGCGCCAGCAGCCCAGTGCTAGCGGGGGGATATGGTGAGCAGTTCTTC; CDR3aa: CASSPVLAGGYGEQFF
v_gene: TRBV5-1; j_gene: TRBJ1-2; abundance: once; d_gene: -; CDR3nt: TGCGCCAGCAGCGACACCGACAGGATCAATGGCTACACCTTC; CDR3aa: CASSDTDRINGYTF
v_gene: TRBV7-2; j_gene: TRBJ2-3; abundance: -; d_gene: -; CDR3nt: TGTGCCAGCAGCTTCCGGGGCACAGATACGCAGTATTTT; CDR3aa: CASSFRGTDTQYF
v_gene: TRBV20-1; j_gene: TRBJ2-7; abundance: -; d_gene: -; CDR3nt: TGCAGTGCTAGACAGGGTTACGAGCAGTACTTC; CDR3aa: CSARQGYEQYF
v_gene: TRBV27; j_gene: TRBJ2-1; abundance: -; d_gene: -; CDR3nt: TGTGCCAGCAGTTTACGCAGGGGTAATGAGCAGTTCTTC; CDR3aa: CASSLRRGNEQFF
v_gene: TRBV28; j_gene: TRBJ1-3; abundance: -; d_gene: TRBD1; CDR3nt: TGTGCCAGCAGTCAACCCCAACAGGGGTATGGAAACACCATATATTTT; CDR3aa: CASSQPQQGYGNTIYF
v_gene: TRBV20-1; j_gene: TRBJ2-5; abundance: -; d_gene: -; CDR3nt: TGCAGTGGAGAGGAGTGGGAGACCCAGTACTTC; CDR3aa: CSGEEWETQYF
v_gene: TRBV7-3; j_gene: TRBJ1-1; abundance: few; d_gene: TRBD1; CDR3nt: TGTGCCAGCAGCTCCCCGGACAGGGGGTATGCTTTCTTT; CDR3aa: CASSSPDRGYAFF
v_gene: TRBV27; j_gene: TRBJ2-7; abundance: -; d_gene: TRBD2; CDR3nt: TGTGCCAGCAGTTTCGGGACTAGCCTCTCCTACGAGCAGTACTTC; CDR3aa: CASSFGTSLSYEQYF
v_gene: TRBV30; j_gene: TRBJ1-6; abundance: -; d_gene: TRBD1; CDR3nt: TGTGCCTGGAGTGTACGTGGAGGGGGCGAGAAATCACCCCTCCACTTT; CDR3aa: CAWSVRGGGEKSPLHF
v_gene: TRBV9; j_gene: TRBJ2-3; abundance: once; d_gene: TRBD2; CDR3nt: TGTGCCAGCAGCGTAGCCCGGGACTACACAGATACGCAGTATTTT; CDR3aa: CASSVARDYTDTQYF
v_gene: TRBV4-3; j_gene: TRBJ2-1; abundance: once; d_gene: -; CDR3nt: TGCGCCAGCAGCCGGGACTTCGCGAAGAGGGAGCAGTTCTTC; CDR3aa: CASSRDFAKREQFF
v_gene: TRBV5-1; j_gene: TRBJ1-2; abundance: -; d_gene: TRBD1; CDR3nt: TGCGCCAGCAGCGCGACAGGGGACCGGGGCTACACCTTC; CDR3aa: CASSATGDRGYTF
v_gene: TRBV19; j_gene: TRBJ2-5; abundance: -; d_gene: TRBD1; CDR3nt: TGTGCCAGTGGAGCGGACAGGGGAGAGACCCAGTACTTC; CDR3aa: CASGADRGETQYF
v_gene: TRBV7-6; j_gene: TRBJ2-5; abundance: -; d_gene: -; CDR3nt: TGTGCCAGCAGCCGACTTGGACAAGAGACCCAGTACTTC; CDR3aa: CASSRLGQETQYF
v_gene: TRBV5-1; j_gene: TRBJ2-6; abundance: -; d_gene: TRBD1; CDR3nt: TGCGCCAGCAGCTTGTCGGCAGGGGGCGACAACGTCCTGACTTTC; CDR3aa: CASSLSAGGDNVLTF
v_gene: TRBV9; j_gene: TRBJ2-3; abundance: -; d_gene: TRBD2; CDR3nt: TGTGCCAGCAGCCCTAAGCCCAGTGGACTAGCTCCGCCAGATACGCAGTATTTT; CDR3aa: CASSPKPSGLAPPDTQYF
v_gene: TRBV28; j_gene: TRBJ1-4; abundance: -; d_gene: -; CDR3nt: TGTGCCAGCACGTCAGATAATGAAAAACTGTTTTTT; CDR3aa: CASTSDNEKLFF
v_gene: TRBV7-9; j_gene: TRBJ1-3; abundance: -; d_gene: -; CDR3nt: TGTGCCAGCAGCTTAGTCCCCGACCAACAGGGTAGAAGAGGAAACACCATATATTTT; CDR3aa: CASSLVPDQQGRRGNTIYF
v_gene: TRBV10-2; j_gene: TRBJ2-3; abundance: -; d_gene: TRBD1; CDR3nt: TGCGCCAGCAGTGACAGGGGGCCCACAGATACGCAGTATTTT; CDR3aa: CASSDRGPTDTQYF
v_gene: TRBV27; j_gene: TRBJ2-1; abundance: once; d_gene: TRBD1; CDR3nt: TGTGCCAGCAGTTTATCGGGGACAGGTATTGAGCAGTTCTTC; CDR3aa: CASSLSGTGIEQFF
v_gene: TRBV7-6; j_gene: TRBJ2-5; abundance: -; d_gene: -; CDR3nt: TGTGCCAGCAGCTCTTCCACGTCACTCCAAGAGACCCAGTACTTC; CDR3aa: CASSSSTSLQETQYF
v_gene: TRBV11-3; j_gene: TRBJ1-4; abundance: -; d_gene: TRBD1; CDR3nt: TGTGCCAGCAGCCCTCCGGGACAGTACGAAAATGAAAAACTGTTTTTT; CDR3aa: CASSPPGQYENEKLFF
v_gene: TRBV27; j_gene: TRBJ2-1; abundance: -; d_gene: -; CDR3nt: TGTGCCAGCAGTGCGGGGCTTGCCCCGTTCTTC; CDR3aa: CASSAGLAPFF
v_gene: TRBV2; j_gene: TRBJ2-7; abundance: -; d_gene: TRBD2; CDR3nt: TGTGCCAGCAGTGCCCAGACTAGCGGGGGTTACGAGCAGTACTTC; CDR3aa: CASSAQTSGGYEQYF
v_gene: TRBV18; j_gene: TRBJ2-7; abundance: -; d_gene: TRBD2; CDR3nt: TGTGCCAGCTCTAACGGGGGGGGCACGGGCTACGAGCAGTACTTC; CDR3aa: CASSNGGGTGYEQYF
v_gene: TRBV5-8; j_gene: TRBJ1-6; abundance: -; d_gene: TRBD1; CDR3nt: TGTGCCAGCAGCTTGCGAAGGAGGGGGACAGCTAATTCACCCCTCCACTTT; CDR3aa: CASSLRRRGTANSPLHF
v_gene: TRBV10-3; j_gene: TRBJ2-5; abundance: -; d_gene: TRBD2; CDR3nt: TGTGCCATCAGAGCGGGGGTAGAGACCCAGTACTTC; CDR3aa: CAIRAGVETQYF
v_gene: TRBV6-1; j_gene: TRBJ2-3; abundance: -; d_gene: -; CDR3nt: TGTGCCAGCACCAACACAGATACGCAGTATTTT; CDR3aa: CASTNTDTQYF